These 15 T cell receptor beta chains were all obtained from the same sample, sequenced in a study of regulatory T cells in long-lasting Graves disease (dated by TCRdb to about 2021). Library method: multiplex PCR. Sequencing instrument: Illumina HiSeq 4000. iRepertoire HTBI primers and Arm-PCR amplification of CDR3 regions were used to construct TCR beta libraries. TCRdb reprocessing: public reads trimmed at Q25 with fastp, clones called with MiXCR, in-frame beta chains kept. Each record represents a unique CDR3 protein, reported with the most common genes and DNA among its rows. In all, the sample holds 530,000 or so distinct CDR3 sequences, and roughly 12% of those were seen once. The ten biggest clones cover 10% of the sample. This sample's time point label indicates: newly diagnosed GD, antithyroid drugs for less than 3 months. RNA was extracted from PBMCs in TRIzol for both TCR sequencing and RNA sequencing.

The same sample was also used in a study of T cells in Graves' hyperthyroidism and ophthalmopathy.

The sample in question was peripheral blood mononuclear cells (PBMCs), obtained at new diagnosis, from a patient treated with antithyroid drugs. The origin of the receptors is a man aged 30-40 years with Graves disease. Donor details come from another sample of the same person, matched by shared clones.

The V call is TRBV6-4, the J call TRBJ2-2; D gene unclear. There are 12 residues in the CDR3. Trimming left V 3 bases short and J 6 bases short, with 5 bases between. Germline V gene data show CDR1 as MRHNA and CDR2 as SNTAGT. CDR3 in amino acids: CASSEDAGELFF. In nucleotides, the CDR3 is TGTGCCAGCAGTGAAGACGCCGGGGAGCTGTTTTTT.

A remark on this clonotype: A much larger clone is a single base away; this may be a read error. The chain has TRBV29-1 and TRBJ2-3; D is ambiguous. The germline V gene has CDR1 SQVTM and CDR2 ANQGSEA. The CDR3 consists of 11 residues. CDR3 DNA sequence: TGCAGCGTAAGGCCCACAGATAGGCAGTATTTT. Encoded protein: CSVRPTDRQYF.

This clonotype was observed a few times. This chain joins TRBV29-1 and TRBJ1-3, with D perhaps matching TRBD1 (5 bases). V gave up 4 bases and J gave up 4 bases, with 11 bases separating them. Per the germline V gene, CDR1 is SQVTM and CDR2 is ANQGSEA. CDR3 size: 13 residues. The CDR3 sequence is CSVVRGIGNTIYF. CDR3 sequence (DNA): TGCAGCGTTGTTAGGGGAATAGGAAACACCATATATTTT. Supplemented by reference TRBV29-1 and TRBJ1-3, the full variable domain reads SAVISQKPSRDICQRGTSLTIQCQVDSQVTMMFWYRQQPGQSLTLIATANQGSEATYESGFVIDKFPISRPNLTFSTLTVSNMSPEDSSIYLCSVVRGIGNTIYFGEGSWLTVV.

There are a few counts of this clonotype. The V and J genes are TRBV4-1 and TRBJ1-4; 10 bases agree with TRBD1. The CDR3 contains 18 residues. The trim removed 0 bases at V and 4 bases at J, leaving 8 bases unmatched. Germline-derived CDR1 and CDR2 are MGHRA and YSYEKL. The CDR3 loop reads CASSQDEDRGIFNEKLFF. The CDR3 bases are TGCGCCAGCAGCCAAGATGAGGACAGGGGGATTTTTAATGAAAAACTGTTTTTT.

This clonotype was counted ten times or more. This chain uses TRBV10-2 with TRBJ1-1, with D unclear. Looked up from germline, CDR1 is WSHSY and CDR2 is SAAADI. The CDR3 covers 13 residues. Trimming cost V 10 bases and J 2 bases, with 14 bases left between them. The CDR3 spells CATKLNRNTEAFF. CDR3 DNA: TGCGCCACCAAGTTGAACAGAAACACTGAAGCTTTCTTT.

In its sample, this clonotype was seen a few times. The V and J genes are TRBV6-1 and TRBJ2-1; 7 bases fit TRBD2. This CDR3 contains 16 residues. The junction had 4 bases not matched to a gene; V was cut back by 2 bases and J by 0 bases. Germline V lookup: CDR1 MNHNS, CDR2 SASEGT. The CDR3 here is CASSEIKRDSYNEQFF. The CDR3 nucleotides read TGTGCCAGCAGTGAAATTAAGCGGGACTCCTACAATGAGCAGTTCTTC.

About this clonotype: A much larger clonotype is one base distant, so this may be a read error. This rearrangement joins TRBV7-8 to TRBJ2-7; D gene ambiguous. CDR3 size: 15 residues. Germline V lookup: CDR1 SGHVS, CDR2 FQNEAQ. Trimming stripped 5 bases from V and 9 bases from J, with 23 bases between. DNA of the CDR3: TGTGCCAGCAGCCCATCCGGGCCTTGGGCGTCCGTGCAGTACTTC. It specifies CASSPSGPWASVQYF.

This clonotype has ten or more counts. The chain has TRBV5-1 and TRBJ2-3; D might be TRBD1 or TRBD2, each matching 6 bases. From germline, CDR1 is SGHRS and CDR2 YFSETQ. The ends were cut back, 4 bases at V and 4 bases at J, with 16 bases in the middle. CDR3 length: 15 residues. The CDR3 DNA follows: TGCGCCAGCAGCACCCGACTAGGGGGTTCAGATACGCAGTATTTT. As protein: CASSTRLGGSDTQYF.

The V call is TRBV10-3, the J call TRBJ1-1, with TRBD1 as a possible D gene (5 bases). V was trimmed by 8 bases and J by 1 base, leaving 23 bases between them. The CDR3 has 17 residues. CDR1 and CDR2 (germline): ENHRY, SYGVKD. CDR3 bases: TGTGCCATCGCCAAGGGACTCCTTACAATTTGGAACACTGAAGCTTTCTTT. It is translated as CAIAKGLLTIWNTEAFF.

This clonotype was found many times. The V and J genes are TRBV12-3 or TRBV12-4 and TRBJ2-2; 8 bases fit TRBD1. V was clipped by 5 bases and J by 5 bases; unmatched bases: 7. The CDR3 is made up of 15 amino acids. CDR3 coding DNA: TGTGCCAGCAGTAAAGACAGGGGCGGGACCGGGGAGCTGTTTTTT. Its translation is CASSKDRGGTGELFF.

This clonotype has ten or more counts. The chain is built from TRBV6-5 and TRBJ1-2, with 7 nucleotides matching TRBD1. This CDR3 is built from 15 residues. From germline, CDR1 is MNHEY and CDR2 SVGAGI. With 2 bases clipped from V and 3 bases from J, the junction kept 6 bases outside the gene matches. The CDR3 sequence is CASSYLDRQHYGYTF. The DNA of the CDR3 is TGTGCCAGCAGTTACCTGGACAGGCAACACTATGGCTACACCTTC.

This clonotype was seen repeatedly, ten times or more. The rearrangement joins TRBV24-1 to TRBJ2-7, with TRBD2 matching over 9 bases. Unmatched junction bases numbered 9, after V lost 4 bases and J lost 0 bases. Per the germline V gene, CDR1 is KGHDR and CDR2 is SFDVKD. The CDR3 spans 17 residues. CDR3 loop: CATSELLAGLSSYEQYF. The CDR3 DNA is TGTGCCACCAGTGAGCTCCTAGCGGGACTCTCCTCCTACGAGCAGTACTTC.

This clonotype showed up many times. The CDR3 loop is CASRNGPNIQYF. The CDR3 coding sequence is TGTGCCAGCAGGAATGGACCAAACATTCAGTACTTC. This chain links TRBV28 with TRBJ2-4; D is unresolved. The V end lost 6 bases, the J end lost 6 bases, and 9 bases lay between the germline ends. This CDR3 spans 12 amino acids. CDR1 is MDHEN and CDR2 is SYDVKM in the germline V gene. Full variable domain (outside the CDR3, taken from reference TRBV28 and TRBJ2-4): DVKVTQSSRYLVKRTGEKVFLECVQDMDHENMFWYRQDPGLGLRLIYFSYDVKMKEKGDIPEGYSVSREKKERFSLILESASTNQTSMYLCASRNGPNIQYFGAGTRLSVL.

This clonotype was seen a single time. Given a far larger clone just one base away, this is likely a sequencing read error. This chain joins TRBV10-3 and TRBJ1-2; D is perhaps TRBD1 (6 bases). Germline assignment: CDR1 ENHRY and CDR2 SYGVKD. V lost 3 bases to trimming and J lost 1 base, with 9 bases between them. The CDR3 extends over 14 amino acids. CDR3 protein: CAISDLQGNYGYTF. Here the CDR3 DNA reads TGTGCCATCAGTGATCTACAGGGTAACTATGGCTACACCTTC.

This clonotype was seen repeatedly, ten times or more. The J gene is TRBJ2-7, the V gene TRBV2, with 11 nucleotides matching TRBD2. Germline V CDR1 and CDR2: SNHLY, FYNNEI. This CDR3 is built from 15 residues. The V gene end was trimmed by 8 bases and the J gene end by 3 bases; junction bases not matched to a gene: 9. For the CDR3, the DNA is TGTGCCAGCCTCACGGGACTAGCGGAAATCTACGAGCAGTACTTC. Amino acids: CASLTGLAEIYEQYF.